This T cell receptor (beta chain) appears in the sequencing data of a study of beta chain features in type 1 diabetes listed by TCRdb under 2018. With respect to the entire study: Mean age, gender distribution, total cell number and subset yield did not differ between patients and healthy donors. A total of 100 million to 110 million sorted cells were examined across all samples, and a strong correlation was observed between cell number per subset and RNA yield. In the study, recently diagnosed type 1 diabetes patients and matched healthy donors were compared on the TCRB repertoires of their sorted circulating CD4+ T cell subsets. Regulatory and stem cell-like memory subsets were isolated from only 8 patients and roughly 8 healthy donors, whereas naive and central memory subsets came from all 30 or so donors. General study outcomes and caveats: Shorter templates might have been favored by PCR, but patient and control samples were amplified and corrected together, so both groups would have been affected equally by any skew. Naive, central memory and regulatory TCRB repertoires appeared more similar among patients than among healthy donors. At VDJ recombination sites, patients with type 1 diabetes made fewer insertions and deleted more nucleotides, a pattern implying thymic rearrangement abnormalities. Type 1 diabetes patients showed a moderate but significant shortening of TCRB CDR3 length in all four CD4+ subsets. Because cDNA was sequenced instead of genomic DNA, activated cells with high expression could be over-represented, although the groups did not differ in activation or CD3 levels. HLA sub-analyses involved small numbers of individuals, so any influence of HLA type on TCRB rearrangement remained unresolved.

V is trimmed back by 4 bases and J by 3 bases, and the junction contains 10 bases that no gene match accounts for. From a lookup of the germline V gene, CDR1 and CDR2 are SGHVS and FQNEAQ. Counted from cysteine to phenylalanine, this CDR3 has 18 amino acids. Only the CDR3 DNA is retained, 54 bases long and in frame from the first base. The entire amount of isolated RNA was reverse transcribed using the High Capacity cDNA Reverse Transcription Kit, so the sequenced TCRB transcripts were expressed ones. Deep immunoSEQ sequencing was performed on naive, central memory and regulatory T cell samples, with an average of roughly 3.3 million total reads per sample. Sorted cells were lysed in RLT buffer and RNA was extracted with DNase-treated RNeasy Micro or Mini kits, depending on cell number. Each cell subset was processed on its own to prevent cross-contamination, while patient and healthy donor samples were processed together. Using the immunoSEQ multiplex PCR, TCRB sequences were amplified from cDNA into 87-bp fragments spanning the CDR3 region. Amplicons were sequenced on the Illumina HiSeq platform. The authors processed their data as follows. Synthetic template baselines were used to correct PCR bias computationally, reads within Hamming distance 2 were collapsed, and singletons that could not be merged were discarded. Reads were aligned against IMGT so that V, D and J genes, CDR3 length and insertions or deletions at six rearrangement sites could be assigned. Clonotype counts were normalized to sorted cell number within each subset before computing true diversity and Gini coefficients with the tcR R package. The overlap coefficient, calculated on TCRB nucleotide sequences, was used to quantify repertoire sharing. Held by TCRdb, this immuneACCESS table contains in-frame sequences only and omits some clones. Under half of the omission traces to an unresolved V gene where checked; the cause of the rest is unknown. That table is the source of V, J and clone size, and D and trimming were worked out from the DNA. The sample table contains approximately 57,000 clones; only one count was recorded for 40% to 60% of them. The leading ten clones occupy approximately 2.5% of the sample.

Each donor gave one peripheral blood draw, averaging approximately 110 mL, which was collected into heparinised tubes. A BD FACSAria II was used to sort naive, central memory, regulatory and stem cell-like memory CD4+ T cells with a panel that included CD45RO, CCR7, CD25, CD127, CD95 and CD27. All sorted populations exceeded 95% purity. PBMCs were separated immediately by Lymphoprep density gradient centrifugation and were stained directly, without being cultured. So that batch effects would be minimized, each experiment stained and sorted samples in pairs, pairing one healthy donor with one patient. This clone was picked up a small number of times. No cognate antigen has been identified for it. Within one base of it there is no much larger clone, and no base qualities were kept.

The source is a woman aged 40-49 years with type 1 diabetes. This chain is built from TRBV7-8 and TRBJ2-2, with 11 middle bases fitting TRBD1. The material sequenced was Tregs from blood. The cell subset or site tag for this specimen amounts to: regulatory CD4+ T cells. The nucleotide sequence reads TGTGCCAGCAGCTCCCATTCACCGGGACAGGGGGACACCGGGGAGCTGTTTTTT. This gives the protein CASSSHSPGQGDTGELFF. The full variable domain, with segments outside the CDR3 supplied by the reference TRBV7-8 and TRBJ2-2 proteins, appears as GAGVSQSPRYKVAKRGQDVALRCDPISGHVSLFWYQQALGQGPEFLTYFQNEAQLDKSGLPSDRFFAERPEGSVSTLKIQRTQQEDSAVYLCASSSHSPGQGDTGELFFGEGSRLTVL.